The rows below give T cell receptor beta chains drawn from one sample of a study of control samples from healthy donors and cancer patients. Some clones are missing from TCRdb's copy, which holds only in-frame ones; the method was immunoSEQ multiplex PCR. The data contain some 120,000 clones, 85% to 95% of them singletons. The specimen was blood. All receptors come from a young man in good health. Both conserved end residues are trimmed from each CDR3. Size tells how often a clone was seen (once, few, many) or the class of an expanded clone, and some rows leave it out.

clone size | V gene | CDR3 protein
once | TRBV19 | ASSIDHIAGAEAF
- | TRBV18 | ASSPASRGNTIY
once | TRBV28 | ASSYRANYGYT
- | TRBV6-1 | ASSEAWPSETQY
- | TRBV6-5 | ASSPAGGHEAF
- | TRBV13 | ASSLEAENNEQF
- | TRBV12-3/TRBV12-4 | ASSVTGNYGYT
few | TRBV6-6 | ASRSGRSGNTIY
- | TRBV7-9 | ASSFRLAGVNEQF
- | TRBV6-6 | ASRAGGPIDTQY
- | TRBV6-5 | ASNPGFGVQEKLF
- | TRBV7-9 | ASSGGVARDLYGYT
- | TRBV4-2 | ASSRGTSGGETQY
- | TRBV2 | ASPSGNEQF
- | TRBV3-1/TRBV3-2 | ASSQERGQGSPTGELF
- | TRBV11-2 | ASSRVGGSTEAF
once | TRBV30 | AWSRGHPSNQPQH
once | TRBV10-2 | ASSASSQPQH
- | TRBV19 | ASKPTGMVPNSPLH
- | TRBV7-9 | ASSRPDKPYEQY